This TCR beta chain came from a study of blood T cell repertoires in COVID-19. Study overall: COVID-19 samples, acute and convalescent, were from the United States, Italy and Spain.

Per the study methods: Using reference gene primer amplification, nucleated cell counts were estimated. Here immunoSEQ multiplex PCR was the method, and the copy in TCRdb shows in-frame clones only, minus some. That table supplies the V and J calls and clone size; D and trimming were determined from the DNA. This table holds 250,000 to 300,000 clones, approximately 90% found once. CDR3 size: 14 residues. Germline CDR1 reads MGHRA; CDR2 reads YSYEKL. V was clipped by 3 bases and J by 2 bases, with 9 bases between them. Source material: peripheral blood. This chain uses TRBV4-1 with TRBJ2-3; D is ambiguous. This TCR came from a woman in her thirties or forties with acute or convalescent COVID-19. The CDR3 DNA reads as TGCGCCAGCAGCCACCCTACTCCCACAGATACGCAGTATTTT. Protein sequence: CASSHPTPTDTQYF.